The TCR beta chain described here comes from a study of T-cell memory formation after mild COVID-19. Study-level information: Largely, the TCR clusters proved donor specific. Study findings and constraints: Clones that contracted from day 15 to 85 were balanced CD4/CD8, while later expanders leaned CD4+. The SARS-CoV-2 specificity of second-wave clones reaching peak at day 37 remained unverified.

The CDR3 totals 16 residues. J gave up 0 bases and V 4 bases, and 5 bases lay outside the gene matches. CDR1 KGHSH and CDR2 LQKENI come from the germline V gene. A note on this clonotype: What it binds is unknown.

TCRdb analysed the 5' RACE reads with MiXCR anew, one entry per CDR3 protein. The sample has roughly 600,000 distinct CDR3 sequences; over 15% are singletons. Sequencing was done on a sample of PBMCs or a T cell subset sorted from them (not recorded which). The rearrangement uses TRBV18 and TRBJ2-5; 10 bases are a match to TRBD1. This receptor was obtained from an adult woman who had mild COVID-19 (a few samples of this study predate the infection). Cell type and time point are not known. CDR3 residues: CASSRTGGTYQETQYF. The CDR3 DNA sequence: TGTGCCAGCTCACGGACAGGGGGGACGTACCAAGAGACCCAGTACTTC. Filled out from reference TRBV18 and TRBJ2-5, the complete variable domain reads NAGVMQNPRHLVRRRGQEARLRCSPMKGHSHVYWYRQLPEEGLKFMVYLQKENIIDESGMPKERFSAEFPKEGPSILRIQQVVRGDSAAYFCASSRTGGTYQETQYFGPGTRLLVL.